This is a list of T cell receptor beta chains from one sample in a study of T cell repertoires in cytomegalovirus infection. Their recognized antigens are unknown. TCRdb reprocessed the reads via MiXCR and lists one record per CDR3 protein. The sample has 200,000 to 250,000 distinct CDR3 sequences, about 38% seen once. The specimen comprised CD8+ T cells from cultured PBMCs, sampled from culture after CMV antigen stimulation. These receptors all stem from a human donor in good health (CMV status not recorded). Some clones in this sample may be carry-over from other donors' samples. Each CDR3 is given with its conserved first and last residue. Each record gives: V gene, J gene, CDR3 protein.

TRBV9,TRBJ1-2,CASSVGGPNYGYTF
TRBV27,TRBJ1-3,CASSQGHPTSGNTIYF
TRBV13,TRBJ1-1,CASSLGGSGAFF
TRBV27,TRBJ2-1,CASSLSEREGYNEQFF
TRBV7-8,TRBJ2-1,CASSFGTSGGAPYNEQFF
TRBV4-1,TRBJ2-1,CASSQEVRGGNNEQFF
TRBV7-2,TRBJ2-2,CASSLSLAARNTGELFF
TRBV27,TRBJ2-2,CASRSLAGGPRTGELFF
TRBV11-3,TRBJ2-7,CASSLKTSYEQYF
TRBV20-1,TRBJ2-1,CSAREVYSINNEQFF
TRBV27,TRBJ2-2,CASTKTAPSYTGELFF
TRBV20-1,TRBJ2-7,CSARGRGGSYEQYF
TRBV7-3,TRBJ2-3,CASSLLAGASGDTQYF
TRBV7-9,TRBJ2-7,CASSLGRDSYEQYF
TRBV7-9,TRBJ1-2,CASSFGGNGYTF
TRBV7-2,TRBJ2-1,CASSDDLDGNEQFF
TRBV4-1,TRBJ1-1,CASSHPRGPEAFF
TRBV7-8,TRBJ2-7,CASSPDRFYEQYF
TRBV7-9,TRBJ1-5,CASSLDRGRRNQPQHF
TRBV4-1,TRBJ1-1,CASSDRMQGSHPKNTEAFF
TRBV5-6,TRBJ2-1,CASSTGGAYNEQFF
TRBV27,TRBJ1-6,CASSTLGGGNSPLHF